The 5 T cell receptor beta chains listed next were all sequenced from one sample in a study of PD-L1 blockade in urothelial cancer. Only in-frame clones appear in the TCRdb table, and some are missing; sequencing was by immunoSEQ multiplex PCR. The repertoire holds some 41,000 clones, with around four fifths as singletons. The sample's time point: peripheral blood 6 weeks after treatment start. The sequencing used PBMCs, collected around atezolizumab (anti-PD-L1) treatment. The source of these receptors is a man in his sixties with urothelial cancer.

The count of this clone is one. The genes are TRBV6-1 and TRBJ2-2; 9 nucleotides match TRBD1. V trimming: 6 bases; J trimming: 5 bases; junction bases outside the gene matches: 7. This CDR3 is built from 15 residues. The V gene's germline CDR1 is MNHNS and CDR2 SASEGT. DNA of the CDR3: TGTGCCAGCAGCACGGACAGGGGAGGGACCGGGGAGCTGTTTTTT. The encoded protein is CASSTDRGGTGELFF.

The chain combines TRBV2 with TRBJ1-2, with TRBD1 matching over 7 bases. This CDR3 is built from 13 residues. The V gene's germline CDR1 is SNHLY and CDR2 FYNNEI. The ends lost 6 bases at V and 2 bases at J; junction bases unmatched: 3. This CDR3 is CASRPQGNYGYTF. CDR3 DNA sequence: TGTGCCAGCAGGCCACAGGGGAACTATGGCTACACCTTC.

The chain has TRBV5-6 and TRBJ2-5; a possible D gene is TRBD1 (6 bases). The CDR3 sequence is 15 residues long. Germline V gives CDR1 SGHDT, CDR2 YYEEEE. V lost 4 bases and J lost 5, with 18 bases in between. CDR3 in amino acids: CASSGGTGLGETQYF. The CDR3 DNA reads as TGTGCCAGCAGCGGGGGTACAGGGTTAGGGGAGACCCAGTACTTC. Full variable domain (rest looked up from reference TRBV5-6 and TRBJ2-5): DAGVTQSPTHLIKTRGQQVTLRCSPKSGHDTVSWYQQALGQGPQFIFQYYEEEERQRGNFPDRFSGHQFPNYSSELNVNALLLGDSALYLCASSGGTGLGETQYFGPGTRLLVL.

The rearrangement joins TRBV2 to TRBJ1-1; 8 nucleotides agree with TRBD1. The CDR3 loop spans 13 amino acids. V was pared by 4 bases and J by 8 bases, with 6 bases of the junction left unmatched. Per germline, CDR1 SNHLY and CDR2 FYNNEI. The CDR3 sequence: CASSGPRGREAFF. The CDR3 region has the DNA TGTGCCAGCAGTGGACCCAGGGGGCGCGAAGCTTTCTTT. The variable domain in full, completed from reference TRBV2 and TRBJ1-1, reads EPEVTQTPSHQVTQMGQEVILRCVPISNHLYFYWYRQILGQKVEFLVSFYNNEISEKSEIFDDQFSVERPDGSNFTLKIRSTKLEDSAMYFCASSGPRGREAFFGQGTRLTVV.

The CDR3 DNA sequence: TGTGCCAGCAGCTTAGTGGAGACCGGGATCCCGTACTTC. Translating it yields CASSLVETGIPYF. V gene TRBV7-9 combines with J gene TRBJ2-7; the D gene is possibly TRBD2 (5 bases). Looked up from germline, CDR1 is SEHNR and CDR2 is FQNEAQ (reference sequence). The CDR3 runs to 13 residues. The ends were cut back, 1 base at V and 12 bases at J, with 16 bases in the middle. Full variable domain (rest looked up from reference TRBV7-9 and TRBJ2-7): DTGVSQNPRHKITKRGQNVTFRCDPISEHNRLYWYRQTLGQGPEFLTYFQNEAQLEKSRLLSDRFSAERPKGSFSTLEIQRTEQGDSAMYLCASSLVETGIPYFGPGTRLTVT.